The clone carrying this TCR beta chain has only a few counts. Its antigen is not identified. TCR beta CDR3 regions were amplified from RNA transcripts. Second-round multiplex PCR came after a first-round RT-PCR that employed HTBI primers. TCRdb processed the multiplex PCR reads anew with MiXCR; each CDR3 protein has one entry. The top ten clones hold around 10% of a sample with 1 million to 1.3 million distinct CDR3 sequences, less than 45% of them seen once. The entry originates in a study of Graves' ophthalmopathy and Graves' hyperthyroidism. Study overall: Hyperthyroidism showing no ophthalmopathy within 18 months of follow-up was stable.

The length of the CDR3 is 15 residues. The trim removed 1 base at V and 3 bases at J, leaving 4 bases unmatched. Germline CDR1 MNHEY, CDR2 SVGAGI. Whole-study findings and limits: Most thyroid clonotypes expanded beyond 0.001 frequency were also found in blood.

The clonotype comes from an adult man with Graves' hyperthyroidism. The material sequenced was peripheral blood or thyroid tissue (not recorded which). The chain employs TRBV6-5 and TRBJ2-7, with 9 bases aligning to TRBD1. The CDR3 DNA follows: TGTGCCAGCAGTTACTGGATGGACAGGGGCTACGAGCAGTACTTC. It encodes CASSYWMDRGYEQYF.